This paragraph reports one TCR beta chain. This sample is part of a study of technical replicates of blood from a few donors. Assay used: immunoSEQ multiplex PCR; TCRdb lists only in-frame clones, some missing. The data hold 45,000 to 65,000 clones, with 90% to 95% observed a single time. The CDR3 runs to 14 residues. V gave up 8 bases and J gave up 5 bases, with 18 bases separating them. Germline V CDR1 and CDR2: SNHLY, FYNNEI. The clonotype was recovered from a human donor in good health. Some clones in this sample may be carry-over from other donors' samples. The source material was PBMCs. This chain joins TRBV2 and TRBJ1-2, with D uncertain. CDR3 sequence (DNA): TGTGCCAGCGCTCGCGGAACCCCCGGATATGGCTACACCTTC. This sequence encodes CASARGTPGYGYTF.